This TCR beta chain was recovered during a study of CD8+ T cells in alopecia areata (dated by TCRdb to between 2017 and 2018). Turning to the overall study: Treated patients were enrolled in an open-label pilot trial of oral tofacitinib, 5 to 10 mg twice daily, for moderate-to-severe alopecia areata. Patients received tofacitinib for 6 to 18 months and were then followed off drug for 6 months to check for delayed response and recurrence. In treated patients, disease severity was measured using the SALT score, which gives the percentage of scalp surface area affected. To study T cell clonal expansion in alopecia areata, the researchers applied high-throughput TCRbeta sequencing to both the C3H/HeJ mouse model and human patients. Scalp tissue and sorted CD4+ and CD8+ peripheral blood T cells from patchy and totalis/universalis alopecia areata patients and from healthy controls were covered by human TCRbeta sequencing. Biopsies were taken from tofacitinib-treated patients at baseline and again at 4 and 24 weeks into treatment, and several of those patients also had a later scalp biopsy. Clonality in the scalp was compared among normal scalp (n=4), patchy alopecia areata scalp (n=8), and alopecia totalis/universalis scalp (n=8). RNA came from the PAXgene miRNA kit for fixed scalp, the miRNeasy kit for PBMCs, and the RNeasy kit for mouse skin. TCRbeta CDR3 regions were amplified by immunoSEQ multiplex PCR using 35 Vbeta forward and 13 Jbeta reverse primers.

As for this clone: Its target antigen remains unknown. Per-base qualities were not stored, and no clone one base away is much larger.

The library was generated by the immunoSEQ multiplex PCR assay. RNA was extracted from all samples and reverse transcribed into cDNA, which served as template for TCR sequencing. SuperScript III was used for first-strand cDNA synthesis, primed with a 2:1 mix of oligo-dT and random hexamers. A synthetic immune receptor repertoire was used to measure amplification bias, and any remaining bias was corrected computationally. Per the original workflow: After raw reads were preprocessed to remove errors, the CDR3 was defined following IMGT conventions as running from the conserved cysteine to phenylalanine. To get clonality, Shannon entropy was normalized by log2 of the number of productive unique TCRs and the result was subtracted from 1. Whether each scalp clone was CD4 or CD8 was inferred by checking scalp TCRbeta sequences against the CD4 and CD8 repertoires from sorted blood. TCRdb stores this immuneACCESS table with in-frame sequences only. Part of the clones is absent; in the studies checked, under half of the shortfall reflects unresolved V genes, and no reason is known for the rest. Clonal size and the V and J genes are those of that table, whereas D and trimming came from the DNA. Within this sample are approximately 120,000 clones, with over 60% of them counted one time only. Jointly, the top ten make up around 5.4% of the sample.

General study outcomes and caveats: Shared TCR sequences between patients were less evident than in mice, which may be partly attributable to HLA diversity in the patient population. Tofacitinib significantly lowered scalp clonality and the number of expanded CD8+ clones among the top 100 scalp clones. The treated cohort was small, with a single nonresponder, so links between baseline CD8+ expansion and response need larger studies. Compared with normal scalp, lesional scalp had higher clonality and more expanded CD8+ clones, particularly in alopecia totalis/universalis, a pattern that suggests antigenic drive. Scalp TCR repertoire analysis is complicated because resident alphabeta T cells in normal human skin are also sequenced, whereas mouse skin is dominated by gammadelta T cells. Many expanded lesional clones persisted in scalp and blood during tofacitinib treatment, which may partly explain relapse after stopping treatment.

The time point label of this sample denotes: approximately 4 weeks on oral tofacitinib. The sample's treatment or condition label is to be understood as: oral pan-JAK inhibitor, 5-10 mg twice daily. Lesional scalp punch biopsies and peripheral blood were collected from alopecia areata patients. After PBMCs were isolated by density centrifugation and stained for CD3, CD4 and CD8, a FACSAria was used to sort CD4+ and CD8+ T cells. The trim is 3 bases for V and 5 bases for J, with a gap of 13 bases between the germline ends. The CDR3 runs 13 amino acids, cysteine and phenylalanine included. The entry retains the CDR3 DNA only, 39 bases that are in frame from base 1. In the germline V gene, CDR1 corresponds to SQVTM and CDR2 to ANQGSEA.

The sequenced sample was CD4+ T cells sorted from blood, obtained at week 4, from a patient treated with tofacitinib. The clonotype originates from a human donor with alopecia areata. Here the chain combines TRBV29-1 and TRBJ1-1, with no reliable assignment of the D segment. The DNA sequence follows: TGCAGCGTTGATAAGGGTTTGGAAACTGAAGCTTTCTTT. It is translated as CSVDKGLETEAFF. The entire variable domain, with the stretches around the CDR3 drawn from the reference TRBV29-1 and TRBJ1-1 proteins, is SAVISQKPSRDICQRGTSLTIQCQVDSQVTMMFWYRQQPGQSLTLIATANQGSEATYESGFVIDKFPISRPNLTFSTLTVSNMSPEDSSIYLCSVDKGLETEAFFGQGTRLTVV.